The T cell receptor beta chain under discussion was sequenced for a study of shared clonotypes between healthy human individuals. The CDR3 sequence is 14 residues long. Per germline, CDR1 SGDLS and CDR2 YYNGEE. Deletions cut 3 bases from V and 3 bases from J, with 10 bases between. Genomic DNA (from each subset) was split evenly across several immunoSEQ plates. Replicate PCRs run on unsorted PBMC used roughly 320 ng DNA, which was approximately 30,000 T cell genomes. DNA from unsorted PBMC was sequenced on ten immunoSEQ deep assay plates. Generated by immunoSEQ multiplex PCR, the TCRdb table keeps only in-frame clones and is missing some. Of roughly 500,000 clones listed, about 76% are singletons.

The material sequenced was PBMCs. This clonotype was sampled from a woman between 35 and 50 years old in good health. Some clones in this sample may be carry-over from other donors' samples. The J gene is TRBJ1-5, the V gene TRBV9; no clear D. As DNA, the CDR3 is TGTGCCAGCAGCGCCCGGGGTGCCAATCAGCCCCAGCATTTT. Amino acids: CASSARGANQPQHF.